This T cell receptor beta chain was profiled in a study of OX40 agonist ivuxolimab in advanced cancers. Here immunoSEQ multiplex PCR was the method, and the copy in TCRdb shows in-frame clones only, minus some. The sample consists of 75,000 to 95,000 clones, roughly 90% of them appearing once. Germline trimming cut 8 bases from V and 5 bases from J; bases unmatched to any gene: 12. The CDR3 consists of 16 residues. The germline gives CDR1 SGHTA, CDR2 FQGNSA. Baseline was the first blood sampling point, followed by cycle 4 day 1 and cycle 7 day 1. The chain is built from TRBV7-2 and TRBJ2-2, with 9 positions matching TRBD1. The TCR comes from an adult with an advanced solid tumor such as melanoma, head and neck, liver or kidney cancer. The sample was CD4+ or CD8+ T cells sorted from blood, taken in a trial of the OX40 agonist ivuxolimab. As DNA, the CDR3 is TGTGCCAGCCGCATACAGGGGGCGCAAAGGACCGGGGAGCTGTTTTTT. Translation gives CASRIQGAQRTGELFF.